This is a list of T cell receptor beta chains from one sample in a study of OX40 agonist ivuxolimab in advanced cancers. Assay: immunoSEQ multiplex PCR; the TCRdb copy retains only in-frame clones and omits some. This sample yields around 98,000 clones, of which 70% to 90% are seen a single time; around 0.52% belongs to the top ten. Source: CD4+ or CD8+ T cells sorted from blood, taken in a trial of the OX40 agonist ivuxolimab. All receptors come from an adult with an advanced solid tumor such as melanoma, head and neck, liver or kidney cancer. The CDR3 runs from the conserved cysteine through the conserved F or W. A D gene is named only where the DNA matches it firmly. Clone size, where shown, is once, few, many, or a class for clones that have expanded.

d_gene: .; j_gene: TRBJ2-2; abundance: .; v_gene: TRBV5-1; CDR3aa: CASSLRQGNTGELFF; CDR3nt: TGCGCCAGCAGCTTGCGTCAGGGGAACACCGGGGAGCTGTTTTTT
d_gene: TRBD1; j_gene: TRBJ2-7; abundance: .; v_gene: TRBV7-8; CDR3aa: CASSRLRGLNSYEQYF; CDR3nt: TGTGCCAGCAGCCGATTGAGGGGGCTAAACTCCTACGAGCAGTACTTC
d_gene: .; j_gene: TRBJ2-1; abundance: .; v_gene: TRBV15; CDR3aa: CATSLVRFVYNEQFF; CDR3nt: TGTGCCACCAGCCTAGTGAGGTTTGTGTACAATGAGCAGTTCTTC
d_gene: .; j_gene: TRBJ1-5; abundance: .; v_gene: TRBV18; CDR3aa: CASSGSGGNQPQHF; CDR3nt: TGTGCCAGTTCAGGTTCAGGAGGCAATCAGCCCCAGCATTTT
d_gene: .; j_gene: TRBJ2-5; abundance: few; v_gene: TRBV4-2; CDR3aa: CASSQDQVETQYF; CDR3nt: TGTGCCAGCAGCCAAGATCAGGTGGAGACCCAGTACTTC
d_gene: TRBD1; j_gene: TRBJ1-4; abundance: .; v_gene: TRBV7-2; CDR3aa: CASSSLQGGLGEKLFF; CDR3nt: TGTGCCAGCAGCTCTCTTCAGGGGGGGTTAGGTGAAAAACTGTTTTTT
d_gene: TRBD2; j_gene: TRBJ2-2; abundance: .; v_gene: TRBV5-4; CDR3aa: CASSLLAGDTGELFF; CDR3nt: TGTGCCAGCAGCTTACTAGCGGGGGACACCGGGGAGCTGTTTTTT
d_gene: .; j_gene: TRBJ2-7; abundance: .; v_gene: TRBV19; CDR3aa: CASSKATAYYEQYF; CDR3nt: TGTGCCAGTAGTAAGGCGACAGCGTACTACGAGCAGTACTTC
d_gene: .; j_gene: TRBJ1-1; abundance: .; v_gene: TRBV6-6; CDR3aa: CASSFPVGQTEAFF; CDR3nt: TGTGCCAGCAGTTTCCCCGTCGGGCAAACTGAAGCTTTCTTT
d_gene: .; j_gene: TRBJ2-5; abundance: .; v_gene: TRBV6-1; CDR3aa: CASSEVKGSETQYF; CDR3nt: TGTGCCAGCAGTGAAGTGAAAGGGTCAGAGACCCAGTACTTC
d_gene: .; j_gene: TRBJ1-5; abundance: few; v_gene: TRBV6-1; CDR3aa: CASREGYSNQPQHF; CDR3nt: TGTGCCAGCAGGGAAGGATATAGCAATCAGCCCCAGCATTTT
d_gene: TRBD1; j_gene: TRBJ2-7; abundance: .; v_gene: TRBV11-2; CDR3aa: CASSTRDRGWVGF; CDR3nt: TGTGCCAGCAGCACCCGGGACAGGGGATGGGTGGGCTTC
d_gene: .; j_gene: TRBJ2-7; abundance: .; v_gene: TRBV4-2; CDR3aa: CASSQDGGHEQYF; CDR3nt: TGTGCCAGCAGCCAAGATGGGGGCCACGAGCAGTACTTC
d_gene: .; j_gene: TRBJ1-2; abundance: medium-sized; v_gene: TRBV5-4; CDR3aa: CASSLPGRNLRSYGYTF; CDR3nt: TGTGCCAGCAGCTTGCCAGGGAGGAATCTACGGAGCTATGGCTACACCTTC
d_gene: .; j_gene: TRBJ2-3; abundance: .; v_gene: TRBV2; CDR3aa: CASSEAEWGRDF; CDR3nt: TGTGCCAGCAGTGAAGCCGAGTGGGGGCGGGATTTT
d_gene: .; j_gene: TRBJ1-5; abundance: .; v_gene: TRBV18; CDR3aa: CASSPQGPDQPQHF; CDR3nt: TGTGCCAGCTCTCCGCAGGGTCCCGATCAGCCCCAGCATTTT
d_gene: .; j_gene: TRBJ2-5; abundance: .; v_gene: TRBV5-6; CDR3aa: CASSFVIGRGGLGDQYF; CDR3nt: TGTGCCAGCAGCTTTGTGATTGGTCGTGGGGGCCTGGGGGACCAGTACTTC
d_gene: .; j_gene: TRBJ2-5; abundance: .; v_gene: TRBV19; CDR3aa: CASSIGYGTLKETQYF; CDR3nt: TGTGCCAGTAGTATTGGGTACGGGACACTGAAGGAGACCCAGTACTTC
d_gene: .; j_gene: TRBJ2-6; abundance: .; v_gene: TRBV7-3; CDR3aa: CASSLPGANVLTF; CDR3nt: TGTGCCAGCAGCTTACCTGGGGCCAACGTCCTGACTTTC
d_gene: .; j_gene: TRBJ1-5; abundance: .; v_gene: TRBV11-2; CDR3aa: CASSLGRDQPQHF; CDR3nt: TGTGCCAGCAGCTTAGGTAGAGATCAGCCCCAGCATTTT
d_gene: .; j_gene: TRBJ1-1; abundance: .; v_gene: TRBV21-1; CDR3aa: CASPSYLGTWNTEAFF; CDR3nt: TGTGCCAGCCCTAGCTACTTAGGGACGTGGAACACTGAAGCTTTCTTT
d_gene: .; j_gene: TRBJ1-1; abundance: few; v_gene: TRBV5-1; CDR3aa: CASSLDEGKAFF; CDR3nt: TGCGCCAGCAGCTTGGATGAAGGGAAAGCTTTCTTT
d_gene: .; j_gene: TRBJ2-7; abundance: .; v_gene: TRBV5-1; CDR3aa: CASSLKGFSSYEQYF; CDR3nt: TGCGCCAGCAGCTTGAAGGGATTTAGCTCCTACGAGCAGTACTTC
d_gene: TRBD1; j_gene: TRBJ1-4; abundance: .; v_gene: TRBV18; CDR3aa: CASSLGDRSEKLFF; CDR3nt: TGTGCCAGCTCACTCGGGGACAGATCTGAAAAACTGTTTTTT
d_gene: .; j_gene: TRBJ2-3; abundance: .; v_gene: TRBV28; CDR3aa: CASSLSGPGGTDTQYF; CDR3nt: TGTGCCAGCAGTTTAAGTGGTCCGGGGGGCACAGATACGCAGTATTTT
d_gene: .; j_gene: TRBJ2-5; abundance: .; v_gene: TRBV18; CDR3aa: CASSPPSGAEETQYF; CDR3nt: TGTGCCAGCTCACCACCGAGCGGAGCGGAAGAGACCCAGTACTTC
d_gene: .; j_gene: TRBJ2-3; abundance: .; v_gene: TRBV9; CDR3aa: CASSVSFSTDTQYF; CDR3nt: TGTGCCAGCAGCGTAAGTTTTAGCACAGATACGCAGTATTTT
d_gene: TRBD1; j_gene: TRBJ2-3; abundance: once; v_gene: TRBV28; CDR3aa: CASSFSGQGETDTQYF; CDR3nt: TGTGCCAGCAGTTTTTCAGGACAGGGGGAAACAGATACGCAGTATTTT
d_gene: .; j_gene: TRBJ2-1; abundance: .; v_gene: TRBV10-3; CDR3aa: CAISGSRGALHNEQFF; CDR3nt: TGTGCCATCAGTGGGTCTCGGGGGGCGCTTCACAATGAGCAGTTCTTC
d_gene: TRBD2; j_gene: TRBJ2-3; abundance: .; v_gene: TRBV5-1; CDR3aa: CASSATSGSVTDTQYF; CDR3nt: TGCGCCAGCAGCGCGACTAGCGGGTCGGTCACAGATACGCAGTATTTT
d_gene: .; j_gene: TRBJ1-1; abundance: .; v_gene: TRBV2; CDR3aa: CASSRGSSGEAAFF; CDR3nt: TGTGCCAGCAGCCGCGGCTCATCTGGGGAGGCGGCTTTCTTT
d_gene: TRBD1; j_gene: TRBJ2-5; abundance: .; v_gene: TRBV5-1; CDR3aa: CASSSGQGEETQYF; CDR3nt: TGCGCCAGCAGCTCGGGACAGGGAGAAGAGACCCAGTACTTC
d_gene: .; j_gene: TRBJ1-1; abundance: .; v_gene: TRBV7-9; CDR3aa: CASSSLRSRTEAFF; CDR3nt: TGTGCCAGCAGCTCCTTACGGAGCCGGACTGAAGCTTTCTTT
d_gene: .; j_gene: TRBJ2-7; abundance: .; v_gene: TRBV13; CDR3aa: CASSRLGAYEQYF; CDR3nt: TGTGCCAGCAGCCGCTTAGGGGCCTACGAGCAGTACTTC
d_gene: .; j_gene: TRBJ1-4; abundance: .; v_gene: TRBV6-6; CDR3aa: CASLTSGIQKLFF; CDR3nt: TGTGCCAGCCTAACGTCCGGGATTCAAAAACTGTTTTTT